These 16 T cell receptor beta chains were sequenced from one sample in a study of vaccination and CD4 T cells after COVID-19. The treatment denotes: roughly 11-day PBMC culture with coronavirus spike peptide pools or control peptides (ViraFEST assay). At the Johns Hopkins FTIC core, DNA taken from cultured CD4+ T cells was sequenced by way of the Oncomine TCR Beta short-read assay. Each CDR3 protein is one row after TCRdb ran MiXCR on the PCR reads. The sample lists some 1,800 distinct CDR3 sequences, roughly 77% seen once, with 35% to 55% in the top ten. These receptors are not linked to any known antigen. The material was CD4+ T cells from blood, cultured in vitro, obtained after SARS-CoV-2 vaccination. The source of these receptors is a human donor who had recovered from COVID-19.

This clonotype has just one count. This chain connects TRBV24-1 to TRBJ2-6, with a possible D match to TRBD2 (6 bases). Germline values: CDR1 KGHDR, CDR2 SFDVKD. Trimming cost V 4 bases and J 0 bases, with 6 bases left between them. The length of the CDR3 is 15 residues. The CDR3 bases are TGTGCCACCAGTGAAGCGGGCTCTGGGGCCAACGTCCTGACTTTC. Protein sequence: CATSEAGSGANVLTF.

This clonotype was seen a handful of times. The chain links TRBV2 to TRBJ1-5; D uncertain. CDR1 is SNHLY, CDR2 FYNNEI, per germline. The CDR3 is 14 residues long. Trimming left V 4 bases short and J 3 bases short, with 10 bases between. The chain's CDR3 is CASSVSGINQPQHF. CDR3 nucleotide sequence: TGTGCCAGCAGTGTATCGGGGATCAATCAGCCCCAGCATTTT.

This chain links TRBV4-2 with TRBJ2-7; 7 bases match TRBD2. CDR3 length: 14 amino acids. V lost 4 bases and J lost 5; bases outside the gene matches: 8. Germline V gene sequence: CDR1 LGHNA, CDR2 YNFKEQ. The DNA for the CDR3 is TGTGCCAGCAGCCCGGGGAGCGGGACCCACGAGCAGTACTTC. Its translation is CASSPGSGTHEQYF.

The genes are TRBV11-2 and TRBJ1-6; 8 positions agree with TRBD1. Germline V gives CDR1 SGHAT, CDR2 FQNNGV. After removal of 5 bases from V and 13 bases from J, the junction contained 4 bases not matched to a gene. The CDR3 covers 12 residues. The CDR3 loop is CASSGTGSPLHF. CDR3 nucleotide sequence: TGTGCCAGCAGCGGGACAGGTTCCCCCCTCCACTTT.

J is TRBJ1-5 and V is TRBV19; D remains unclear. V lost 6 bases and J lost 9, with 15 bases in between. The CDR3 extends over 13 amino acids. Per germline, CDR1 LNHDA and CDR2 SQIVND (reference sequence). The CDR3 DNA is TGTGCCAGTAGCGGAGGGCCATGGGGGCCCCAGCATTTT. This encodes CASSGGPWGPQHF.

This clonotype is labeled medium-sized. CDR3: CASRSYLQRTSTGYTF. The DNA for the CDR3 is TGTGCCAGCAGAAGCTATCTTCAGAGGACATCCACGGGCTACACCTTC. The rearrangement joins TRBV27 to TRBJ1-2; possible D gene TRBD1, 5 bases. The CDR3 consists of 16 residues. Germline V gives CDR1 MNHEY, CDR2 SMNVEV (reference sequence). Trimming stripped 6 bases from V and 8 bases from J, with 25 bases between.

V is TRBV6-1 and J is TRBJ2-1; 8 bases are shared with TRBD1. The germline V gene has CDR1 MNHNS and CDR2 SASEGT. The CDR3 consists of 16 residues. V gave up 8 bases and J gave up 5 bases; unmatched junction bases: 14. The DNA of the CDR3 is TGTGCCAGCGATCCCACGGGGACAGGCTTAAACAATGAGCAGTTCTTC. It encodes CASDPTGTGLNNEQFF.

The V gene is TRBV6-1, the J gene TRBJ2-5; tentatively, D is TRBD1 or TRBD2 (5 bases each). Germline assignment: CDR1 MNHNS and CDR2 SASEGT. This CDR3 has 14 residues. V was pared by 6 bases and J by 2 bases, with 13 bases between. The CDR3 region is CASSPPGRQETQYF. The CDR3 region has the DNA TGTGCCAGCAGCCCCCCGGGACGACAAGAGACCCAGTACTTC.

V and J are TRBV20-1 and TRBJ2-1, with 13 bases matching TRBD2. This CDR3 contains 14 residues. The J segment lost 8 bases and the V segment lost 2 bases, leaving 3 bases of the junction unmatched. CDR1 is DFQATT, CDR2 SNEGSKA, per germline (reference sequence). The CDR3: CSARQLAGGYEQFF. CDR3 coding DNA: TGCAGTGCTAGACAACTAGCGGGAGGGTATGAGCAGTTCTTC.

V and J are TRBV20-1 and TRBJ1-1; D ambiguous. Per the germline V gene, CDR1 is DFQATT and CDR2 is SNEGSKA (reference sequence). CDR3 length equals 13 residues. V lost 0 bases, J lost 2 bases, and 7 bases lay in between. The CDR3 nucleotides read TGCAGTGCTAGAGATCAGCCCAACACTGAAGCTTTCTTT. The encoded protein is CSARDQPNTEAFF.

The table lists this clonotype with a few counts. This chain links TRBV12-3 or TRBV12-4 with TRBJ2-1; 7 bases line up with TRBD1. The V segment lost 5 bases and the J segment 4 bases; nucleotides outside the gene matches: 11. The CDR3 extends over 16 amino acids. CDR3 residues: CASSPRTGLRYNEQFF. In nucleotides, the CDR3 is TGTGCCAGCAGTCCCCGGACAGGTTTACGGTACAATGAGCAGTTCTTC.

This chain connects TRBV27 to TRBJ1-1; 7 bases are a match to TRBD1. Germline-derived CDR1 and CDR2 are MNHEY and SMNVEV (reference sequence). The CDR3 is 16 amino acids. V was pared by 3 bases and J by 4 bases, with 11 bases of the junction left unmatched. The CDR3 spells CASSFWQGGIGTEAFF. CDR3 DNA: TGTGCCAGCAGTTTTTGGCAGGGGGGGATCGGCACTGAAGCTTTCTTT.

The chain carries TRBV7-2 and TRBJ2-7, with 9 positions matching TRBD1. Germline CDR1 is SGHTA and CDR2 is FQGNSA. J lost 6 bases, V lost 2 bases, and 2 bases had no gene match. This CDR3 contains 13 residues. The CDR3, as DNA: TGTGCCAGCAGCTTAAGGGACAGGGCCGAGCAGTACTTC. As protein: CASSLRDRAEQYF. The entire variable domain, with the rest obtained from reference TRBV7-2 and TRBJ2-7, is as follows: GAGVSQSPSNKVTEKGKDVELRCDPISGHTALYWYRQSLGQGLEFLIYFQGNSAPDKSGLPSDRFSAERTGGSVSTLTIQRTQQEDSAVYLCASSLRDRAEQYFGPGTRLTVT.

The CDR3 loop reads CASSPRTGGPEQYF. The DNA for the CDR3 is TGTGCCAGCAGTCCTAGGACAGGGGGGCCCGAGCAGTACTTC. The chain combines TRBV6-1 with TRBJ2-7; TRBD1 matches at 10 bases. V dropped 5 bases and J dropped 6; count of bases not matched to a gene: 7. CDR1 MNHNS and CDR2 SASEGT come from the germline V gene. This CDR3 is 14 amino acids long.

V and J are TRBV5-8 and TRBJ1-1, with D maybe TRBD1 (5 bases). Trimming cost V 4 bases and J 0 bases, with 16 bases left between them. Germline CDR1 is SGHTS and CDR2 is YDEGEE. The CDR3 covers 16 residues. This CDR3 reads CASSPRVRAMNTEAFF. CDR3 sequence (DNA): TGTGCCAGCAGCCCCAGGGTACGGGCCATGAACACTGAAGCTTTCTTT.

This clonotype was counted only a few times. V is TRBV7-9 and J is TRBJ1-6; D unclear. Trimming shortened V by 8 bases and J by 8 bases, and 4 bases separated the two germline ends. Germline V gene data show CDR1 as SEHNR and CDR2 as FQNEAQ (reference sequence). The CDR3 loop spans 10 amino acids. The CDR3 bases are TGTGCCAGCGGGGATTCACCCCTCCACTTT. Amino acids: CASGDSPLHF.